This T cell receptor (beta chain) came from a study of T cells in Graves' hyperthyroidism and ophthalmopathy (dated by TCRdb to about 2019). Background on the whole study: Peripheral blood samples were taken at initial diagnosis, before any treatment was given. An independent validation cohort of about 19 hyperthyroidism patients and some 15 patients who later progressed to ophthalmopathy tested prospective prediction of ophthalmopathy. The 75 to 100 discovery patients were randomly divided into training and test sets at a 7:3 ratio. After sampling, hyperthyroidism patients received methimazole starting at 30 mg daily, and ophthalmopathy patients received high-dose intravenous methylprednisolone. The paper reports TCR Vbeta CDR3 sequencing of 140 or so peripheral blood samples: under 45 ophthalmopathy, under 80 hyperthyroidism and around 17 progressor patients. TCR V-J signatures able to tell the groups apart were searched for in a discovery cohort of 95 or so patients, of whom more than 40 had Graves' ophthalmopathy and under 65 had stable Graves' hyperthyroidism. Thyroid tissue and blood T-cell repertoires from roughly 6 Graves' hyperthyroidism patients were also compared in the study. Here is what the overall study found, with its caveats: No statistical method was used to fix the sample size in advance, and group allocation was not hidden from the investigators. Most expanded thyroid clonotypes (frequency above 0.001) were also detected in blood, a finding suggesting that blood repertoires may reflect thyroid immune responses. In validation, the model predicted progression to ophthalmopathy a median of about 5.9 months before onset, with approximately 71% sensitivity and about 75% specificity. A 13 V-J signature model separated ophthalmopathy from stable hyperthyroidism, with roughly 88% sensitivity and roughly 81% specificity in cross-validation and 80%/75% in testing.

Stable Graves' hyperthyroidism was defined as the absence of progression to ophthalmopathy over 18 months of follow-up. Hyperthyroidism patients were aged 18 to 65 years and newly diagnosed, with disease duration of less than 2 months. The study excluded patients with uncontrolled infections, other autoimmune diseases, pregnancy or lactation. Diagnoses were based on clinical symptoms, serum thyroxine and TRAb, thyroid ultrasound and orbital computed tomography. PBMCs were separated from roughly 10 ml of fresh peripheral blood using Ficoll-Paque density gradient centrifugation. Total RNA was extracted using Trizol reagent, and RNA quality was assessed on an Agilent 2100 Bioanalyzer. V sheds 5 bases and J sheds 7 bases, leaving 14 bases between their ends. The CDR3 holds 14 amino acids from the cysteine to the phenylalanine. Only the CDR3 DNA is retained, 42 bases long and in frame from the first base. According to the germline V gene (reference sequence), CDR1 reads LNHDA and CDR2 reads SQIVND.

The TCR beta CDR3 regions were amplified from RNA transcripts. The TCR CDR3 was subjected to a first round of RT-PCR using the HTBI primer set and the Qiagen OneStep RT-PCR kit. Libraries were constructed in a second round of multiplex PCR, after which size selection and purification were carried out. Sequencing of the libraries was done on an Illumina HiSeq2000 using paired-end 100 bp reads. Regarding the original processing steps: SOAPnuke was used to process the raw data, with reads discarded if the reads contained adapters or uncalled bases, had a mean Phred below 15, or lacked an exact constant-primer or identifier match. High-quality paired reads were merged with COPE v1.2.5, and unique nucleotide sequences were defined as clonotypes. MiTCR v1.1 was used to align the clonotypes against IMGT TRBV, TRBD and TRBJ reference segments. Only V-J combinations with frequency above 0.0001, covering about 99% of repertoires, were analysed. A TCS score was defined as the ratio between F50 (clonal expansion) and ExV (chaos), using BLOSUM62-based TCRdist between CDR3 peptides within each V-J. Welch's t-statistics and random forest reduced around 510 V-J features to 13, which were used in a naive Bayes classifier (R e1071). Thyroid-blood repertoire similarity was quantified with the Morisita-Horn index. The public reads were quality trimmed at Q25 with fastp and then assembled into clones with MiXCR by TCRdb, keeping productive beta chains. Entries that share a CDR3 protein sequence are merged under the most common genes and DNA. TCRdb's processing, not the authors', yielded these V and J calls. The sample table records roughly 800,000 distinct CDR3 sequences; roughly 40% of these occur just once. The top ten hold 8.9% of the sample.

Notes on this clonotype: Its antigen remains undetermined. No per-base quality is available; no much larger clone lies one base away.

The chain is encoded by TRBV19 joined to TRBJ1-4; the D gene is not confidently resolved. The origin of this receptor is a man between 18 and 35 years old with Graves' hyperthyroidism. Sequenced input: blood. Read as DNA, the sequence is TGTGCCAGTAGTTTTTTAGAAAGCCCTGAAAAACTGTTTTTT. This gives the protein CASSFLESPEKLFF. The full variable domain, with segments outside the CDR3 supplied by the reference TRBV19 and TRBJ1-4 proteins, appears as DGGITQSPKYLFRKEGQNVTLSCEQNLNHDAMYWYRQDPGQGLRLIYYSQIVNDFQKGDIAEGYSVSREKKESFPLTVTSAQKNPTAFYLCASSFLESPEKLFFGSGTQLSVL.